This entry features one T cell receptor beta chain sequence. Its antigen is as yet unknown. How the authors handled the data: Differences in CDR3 between clinicopathological groups were drawn on to build a classifier intended to discriminate distant-metastatic papillary thyroid cancer patients. Via MiXCR, TCRdb re-called the PCR reads. These V and J calls are TCRdb output, not the study's own analysis. The repertoire holds roughly 45,000 clones, with 3% to 3.5% as singletons. The sample originates from a study of metastatic and nonmetastatic thyroid tumors. The overall study: Repertoires from blood and tumor or nodule tissue of malignant and benign thyroid patients were compared. Study-level points and caveats: The reported finding was significantly higher TCR beta diversity in malignant thyroid tumors relative to benign nodules, in blood and tumor.

Each patient went into thyroid surgery without having received any treatment. Sequencing was performed on blood. The clonotype was recovered from a female donor with papillary thyroid cancer or a benign thyroid nodule (not recorded which). Some clones in this sample may be carry-over from other donors' samples.

The CDR3 loop is CSASRGSNPDTQYF. CDR3 DNA sequence: TGCAGTGCTAGTCGAGGGTCCAATCCAGATACGCAGTATTTT. The chain couples TRBV20-1 to TRBJ2-3; TRBD2 might be the D (5 bases). This CDR3 region has 14 residues. V shed 3 bases and J shed 4 bases, with 14 bases lying between them. The germline V gene has CDR1 DFQATT and CDR2 SNEGSKA (reference sequence).